These 27 T cell receptor beta chains were sequenced from one sample in a study of cytomegalovirus exposure and HLA in healthy donors. PCR primers comprised 60 Vbeta and 13 Jbeta primers. The table came from immunoSEQ multiplex PCR; TCRdb's copy has only in-frame clones and leaves some out. This sample has approximately 160,000 clones, with 82% found just once. Sequenced: PBMCs. All receptors derive from a male donor in good health and CMV-seronegative.

The CDR3 loop reads CASSLVEAGAYEQYF. CDR3 DNA: TGCGCCAGCAGCTTGGTTGAGGCGGGAGCATACGAGCAGTACTTC. This chain uses TRBV5-1 with TRBJ2-5; TRBD2 matches at 7 bases. The DNA end is more similar to TRBJ2-7, so the J call may be wrong. Germline V lookup: CDR1 SGHRS, CDR2 YFSETQ. CDR3 length: 15 amino acids.

The J gene is TRBJ2-3, the V gene TRBV9, with D perhaps matching TRBD2 (7 bases). V was cut by 2 bases and J by 2 bases, with 9 bases left in between. Germline V CDR1 and CDR2: SGDLS, YYNGEE. The CDR3 runs to 14 residues. The DNA for the CDR3 is TGTGCCAGCAGCGTGGGGGGGCCCACAGATACGCAGTATTTT. This sequence encodes CASSVGGPTDTQYF. Together with reference TRBV9 and TRBJ2-3, the CDR3 gives the full variable domain: DSGVTQTPKHLITATGQRVTLRCSPRSGDLSVYWYQQSLDQGLQFLIQYYNGEERAKGNILERFSAQQFPDLHSELNLSSLELGDSALYFCASSVGGPTDTQYFGPGTRLTVL.

V is TRBV10-3 and J is TRBJ2-5; D possibly corresponds to TRBD1 (6 bases). The CDR3 totals 16 residues. The V end lost 0 bases, the J end lost 1 base, and 12 bases lay between the germline ends. Germline loops: CDR1 ENHRY, CDR2 SYGVKD. The chain's CDR3 is CAISESKGDLQETQYF. CDR3 bases: TGTGCCATCAGTGAGTCGAAGGGGGACCTCCAAGAGACCCAGTACTTC.

The V call is TRBV21-1, the J call TRBJ1-3. TRBV21-1 is marked as a pseudogene. The CDR3 totals 16 residues. This CDR3 is CASSNSRPGSGNTIYF. CDR3 in DNA: TGTGCCAGCAGCAATTCCCGCCCGGGGTCTGGAAACACCATATATTTT.

This clone came up a few times. V usage is TRBV9 and J usage is TRBJ2-7, with D possibly TRBD1 on 6 matching bases. The CDR3 spans 14 residues. From germline, CDR1 is SGDLS and CDR2 YYNGEE. V lost 4 bases and J 5 bases, leaving 16 bases between the germline ends. CDR3 in amino acids: CASSRAGQPNEQYF. The CDR3 nucleotides are TGTGCCAGCAGCAGAGCAGGACAGCCTAACGAGCAGTACTTC.

The rearrangement links TRBV7-2 to TRBJ2-5; TRBD1 might be the D (5 bases). The J call could be wrong; TRBJ2-7 is a better fit for the DNA end. Germline CDR1 is SGHTA and CDR2 is FQGNSA. There are 14 residues in the CDR3. The CDR3 bases are TGTGCCAGCAGCCCAGGACAAGTTCACTACGAGCAGTACTTC. Protein product: CASSPGQVHYEQYF.

This clone was seen a single time. The chain has TRBV7-3 and TRBJ1-1; a possible D gene is TRBD1 (5 bases). Between the trimmed V and J ends, which lost 6 bases and 1 base, there was a span of 15 bases. CDR3 length: 15 residues. Germline CDR1 SGHTA, CDR2 FQGTGA. As DNA, the CDR3 is TGTGCCAGCAGTCGGGGGGTTCCGGGGAACACTGAAGCTTTCTTT. This translates into CASSRGVPGNTEAFF.

This clone was seen a single time. This sequence joins TRBV30 and TRBJ1-1, with TRBD1 identical over 8 bases. CDR1 GTSNPN and CDR2 SVGIG come from the germline V gene (reference sequence). The CDR3 is 12 residues long. V was clipped by 5 bases and J by 5 bases; unmatched bases: 4. The CDR3 sequence is CAWDTGGTEAFF. In nucleotides, the CDR3 is TGTGCCTGGGATACAGGGGGGACTGAAGCTTTCTTT.

CDR3 loop: CASSTGHANTGELFF. DNA for the CDR3: TGCGCCAGCAGCACTGGACACGCGAACACCGGGGAGCTGTTTTTT. The rearrangement uses TRBV10-1 and TRBJ2-2, with D possibly matching TRBD1 (5 bases). Trimming removed 6 bases at V and 0 bases at J, with 11 bases between. CDR1 WNHNN and CDR2 SYGVQD come from the germline V gene (reference sequence). CDR3 length equals 15 residues.

The chain combines TRBV2 with TRBJ2-5; weak D call: TRBD2 (6 bases). CDR3 length equals 15 residues. V shed 1 base and J shed 4 bases, with 13 bases lying between them. Germline CDR1 is SNHLY and CDR2 is FYNNEI. The CDR3 sequence: CASSEGGLPLETQYF. In DNA form, the CDR3 reads TGTGCCAGCAGTGAAGGGGGACTCCCCCTAGAGACCCAGTACTTC.

The rearrangement uses TRBV9 and TRBJ1-1; maybe TRBD1 (6 bases). From germline, CDR1 is SGDLS and CDR2 YYNGEE. V was trimmed by 4 bases and J by 1 base, leaving 14 bases between them. The CDR3 loop spans 15 amino acids. In nucleotides, the CDR3 is TGTGCCAGCAGCATTAAACAGGGACCGAACACTGAAGCTTTCTTT. Amino acid sequence: CASSIKQGPNTEAFF.

The genes are TRBV15 and TRBJ2-2, with 7 bases fitting TRBD1. The CDR3 has 16 residues. From germline, CDR1 is LNHNV and CDR2 YYDKDF (reference sequence). Trimming removed 1 base from V and 2 bases from J; junction bases left unmatched: 4. The CDR3 spells CATSRAGTANTGELFF. The CDR3 region has the DNA TGTGCCACCAGCAGAGCCGGGACAGCTAACACCGGGGAGCTGTTTTTT. The full variable domain, rest sourced from reference TRBV15 and TRBJ2-2, is DAMVIQNPRYQVTQFGKPVTLSCSQTLNHNVMYWYQQKSSQAPKLLFHYYDKDFNNEADTPDNFQSRRPNTSFCFLDIRSPGLGDTAMYLCATSRAGTANTGELFFGEGSRLTVL.

CDR3 in amino acids: CASKGDYNEQFF. Here the CDR3 DNA reads TGTGCCAGCAAGGGGGACTACAATGAGCAGTTCTTC. The chain couples TRBV2 to TRBJ2-1; D possibly corresponds to TRBD1 (6 bases). The CDR3 loop spans 12 amino acids. Germline V lookup: CDR1 SNHLY, CDR2 FYNNEI. V shed 7 bases and J shed 3 bases, with 7 bases lying between them. Supplemented by reference TRBV2 and TRBJ2-1, the full variable domain reads EPEVTQTPSHQVTQMGQEVILRCVPISNHLYFYWYRQILGQKVEFLVSFYNNEISEKSEIFDDQFSVERPDGSNFTLKIRSTKLEDSAMYFCASKGDYNEQFFGPGTRLTVL.

Turning to this clone: At one end the junction does not follow the germline gene, possibly because of a read error. The chain employs TRBV7-9 and TRBJ2-7; TRBD1 aligns across 9 bases. CDR3 size: 16 residues. CDR1 is SEHNR, CDR2 FQNEAQ, per germline (reference sequence). The CDR3 loop reads CSSSTSLTGGRDEQYF. CDR3 in DNA: TGTTCCAGCAGCACTAGCTTGACAGGGGGAAGGGACGAGCAGTACTTC.

V gene TRBV6-1 combines with J gene TRBJ2-1; 9 bases are shared with TRBD1. The CDR3 contains 12 residues. Germline V CDR1 and CDR2: MNHNS, SASEGT. Trimming at V came to 6 bases and at J to 15 bases, leaving 9 bases not matched to a gene. The CDR3 is CASSHERQGVFF. For the CDR3, the DNA is TGTGCCAGCAGCCACGAGAGACAGGGGGTGTTCTTC.

This clone showed up just once. The chain couples TRBV6-5 to TRBJ2-3; 10 bases map to TRBD2. Trimming cost V 6 bases and J 2 bases; bases outside gene matches: 2. This CDR3 contains 14 residues. The germline gives CDR1 MNHEY, CDR2 SVGAGI. CDR3 DNA sequence: TGTGCCAGCAGACTAGCGGGGAACACAGATACGCAGTATTTT. Protein: CASRLAGNTDTQYF.

This clone appeared a single time. The chain has TRBV5-1 and TRBJ1-4; tentatively, D is TRBD1 (5 bases). V shed 7 bases and J shed 4 bases, with 17 bases lying between them. Germline CDR1 is SGHRS and CDR2 is YFSETQ. The CDR3 totals 15 residues. The CDR3 coding sequence is TGCGCCAGCGGAACCCTGGGACTGAGTAATGAAAAACTGTTTTTT. Protein product: CASGTLGLSNEKLFF. Together with reference TRBV5-1 and TRBJ1-4, the CDR3 gives the full variable domain: KAGVTQTPRYLIKTRGQQVTLSCSPISGHRSVSWYQQTPGQGLQFLFEYFSETQRNKGNFPGRFSGRQFSNSRSEMNVSTLELGDSALYLCASGTLGLSNEKLFFGSGTQLSVL.

The chain uses TRBV9 and TRBJ2-2; maybe TRBD1 (5 bases). With 0 bases removed from V and 0 bases from J, the gap between germline ends came to 6 bases. CDR1 SGDLS and CDR2 YYNGEE come from the germline V gene. This CDR3 has 15 residues. The CDR3 sequence is CASSVEGTNTGELFF. CDR3 nucleotides: TGTGCCAGCAGCGTAGAGGGGACGAACACCGGGGAGCTGTTTTTT.

This clone has only one observation. V and J are TRBV27 and TRBJ2-5; 9 nucleotides line up with TRBD1. This CDR3 contains 16 residues. Germline V gives CDR1 MNHEY, CDR2 SMNVEV (reference sequence). Trimming removed 6 bases from V and 4 bases from J; junction bases left unmatched: 12. CDR3 in DNA: TGTGCCAGCAGCAAGACCCCGGGACAGGGCGGAGAGACCCAGTACTTC. This translates into CASSKTPGQGGETQYF.

The rearrangement links TRBV11-2 to TRBJ2-5; D possibly corresponds to TRBD1 (6 bases). CDR3 length: 17 residues. Deletions cut 5 bases from V and 0 bases from J, with 19 bases between. Germline V lookup: CDR1 SGHAT, CDR2 FQNNGV. The CDR3 here is CASSQGFGRGYQETQYF. The CDR3 DNA follows: TGTGCCAGCAGCCAAGGCTTCGGCAGGGGATACCAAGAGACCCAGTACTTC.

CDR3 in amino acids: CASSPTVQVKRAKNIQYF. CDR3 nucleotides: TGTGCCAGCAGCCCGACAGTCCAAGTTAAAAGAGCCAAAAACATTCAGTACTTC. The chain employs TRBV14 and TRBJ2-4; TRBD1 might be the D (5 bases). The CDR3 has 18 residues. V shed 4 bases and J shed 0 bases, with 19 bases lying between them. CDR1 SGHDN and CDR2 FVKESK come from the germline V gene.

CDR3 in amino acids: CASSQDSSGTGDYEQYF. As DNA, the CDR3 is TGCGCCAGCAGCCAAGATAGCTCGGGGACAGGGGACTACGAGCAGTACTTC. The rearrangement joins TRBV4-1 to TRBJ2-7, with 10 bases aligning to TRBD1. V shed 0 bases, J shed 3 bases, and the junction held 8 bases outside the gene matches. Looked up from germline, CDR1 is MGHRA and CDR2 is YSYEKL. This CDR3 spans 17 amino acids.

This clone was found a few times. The chain employs TRBV6-5 and TRBJ2-3; no clear D gene. The germline gives CDR1 MNHEY, CDR2 SVGAGI. The CDR3 loop spans 16 amino acids. Trimming took off 0 bases at V and 3 bases at J, with 13 bases between the two ends. CDR3 in amino acids: CASSYSIALSTDTQYF. CDR3 bases: TGTGCCAGCAGTTACTCGATCGCACTTTCTACAGATACGCAGTATTTT.

CDR3 loop: CASSLAFGGDGYTF. As DNA, the CDR3 is TGTGCCAGCAGCCTGGCCTTCGGGGGGGATGGCTACACCTTC. The chain employs TRBV6-5 and TRBJ1-2; D might be TRBD1 (5 bases). Trimming stripped 6 bases from V and 6 bases from J, with 17 bases between. CDR3 length: 14 amino acids. Germline values: CDR1 MNHEY, CDR2 SVGAGI.

This clone was detected once. This chain uses TRBV6-1 with TRBJ1-3; D unresolved. Between the trimmed V and J ends, which lost 6 bases and 0 bases, there was a span of 6 bases. The CDR3 is 13 amino acids. Germline CDR1 and CDR2: MNHNS and SASEGT. The CDR3 protein is CASRPVSGNTIYF. The DNA of the CDR3 is TGTGCCAGCAGGCCAGTCTCTGGAAACACCATATATTTT.

This chain connects TRBV10-3 to TRBJ2-5; the match to TRBD2 covers 11 bases. V trimming: 4 bases; J trimming: 0 bases; junction bases outside the gene matches: 7. CDR3 length equals 17 residues. Germline V CDR1 and CDR2: ENHRY, SYGVKD. CDR3 region: CAISATSGGQYQETQYF. As DNA, the CDR3 is TGTGCCATCAGTGCCACTAGCGGGGGCCAGTACCAAGAGACCCAGTACTTC.

The gene calls are TRBV10-1 and TRBJ2-2, with 10 bases identical to TRBD1. V trimming: 6 bases; J trimming: 7 bases; junction bases outside the gene matches: 8. The germline gives CDR1 WNHNN, CDR2 SYGVQD (reference sequence). This CDR3 is 15 amino acids long. CDR3 DNA: TGCGCCAGCAGACCGGGACAGGGGAGGGTCGGGGAGCTGTTTTTT. As protein: CASRPGQGRVGELFF.